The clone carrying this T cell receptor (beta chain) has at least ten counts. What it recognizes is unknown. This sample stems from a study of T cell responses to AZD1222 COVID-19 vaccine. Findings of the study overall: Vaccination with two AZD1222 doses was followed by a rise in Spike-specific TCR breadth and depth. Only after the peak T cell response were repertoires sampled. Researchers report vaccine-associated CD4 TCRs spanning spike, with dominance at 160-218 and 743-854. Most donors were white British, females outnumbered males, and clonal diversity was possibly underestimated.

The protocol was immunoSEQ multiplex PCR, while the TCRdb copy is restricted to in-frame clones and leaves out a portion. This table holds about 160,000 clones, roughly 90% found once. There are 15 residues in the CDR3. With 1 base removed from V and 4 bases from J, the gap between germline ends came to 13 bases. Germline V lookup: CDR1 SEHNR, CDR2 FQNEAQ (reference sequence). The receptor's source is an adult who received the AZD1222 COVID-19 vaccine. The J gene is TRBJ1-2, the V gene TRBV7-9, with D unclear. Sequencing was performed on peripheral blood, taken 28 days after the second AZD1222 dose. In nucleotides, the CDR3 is TGTGCCAGCAGCTTAGTTAGTGGGTATGGCTATGGCTACACCTTC. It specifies CASSLVSGYGYGYTF.